This T cell receptor beta chain appears in the sequencing data of a study of OX40 agonist ivuxolimab in advanced cancers. Regarding the study as a whole: Low normalized T-cell clonal expansion also characterized some of the nonresponders.

Sequencing was performed with immunoSEQ multiplex PCR; in TCRdb, only in-frame clones are kept and a portion is missing. This sample has approximately 94,000 clones, with 80% to 95% found just once. On this clone itself: Its antigen remains unidentified.

Germline CDR1 is SEHNR and CDR2 is FQNEAQ (reference sequence). Trimming took 5 bases from V and 1 from J; bases not matched to a gene: 11. The CDR3 runs 17 residues. The gene calls are TRBV7-9 and TRBJ2-3, with 8 bases identical to TRBD2. The receptor's source is an adult with an advanced solid tumor such as melanoma, head and neck, liver or kidney cancer. The specimen comprised CD4+ or CD8+ T cells sorted from blood, sampled in a trial of the OX40 agonist ivuxolimab. The CDR3 DNA is TGTGCCAGCAGCCCATTCGGGGGGGAAAGTCGCACAGATACGCAGTATTTT. It translates to CASSPFGGESRTDTQYF.